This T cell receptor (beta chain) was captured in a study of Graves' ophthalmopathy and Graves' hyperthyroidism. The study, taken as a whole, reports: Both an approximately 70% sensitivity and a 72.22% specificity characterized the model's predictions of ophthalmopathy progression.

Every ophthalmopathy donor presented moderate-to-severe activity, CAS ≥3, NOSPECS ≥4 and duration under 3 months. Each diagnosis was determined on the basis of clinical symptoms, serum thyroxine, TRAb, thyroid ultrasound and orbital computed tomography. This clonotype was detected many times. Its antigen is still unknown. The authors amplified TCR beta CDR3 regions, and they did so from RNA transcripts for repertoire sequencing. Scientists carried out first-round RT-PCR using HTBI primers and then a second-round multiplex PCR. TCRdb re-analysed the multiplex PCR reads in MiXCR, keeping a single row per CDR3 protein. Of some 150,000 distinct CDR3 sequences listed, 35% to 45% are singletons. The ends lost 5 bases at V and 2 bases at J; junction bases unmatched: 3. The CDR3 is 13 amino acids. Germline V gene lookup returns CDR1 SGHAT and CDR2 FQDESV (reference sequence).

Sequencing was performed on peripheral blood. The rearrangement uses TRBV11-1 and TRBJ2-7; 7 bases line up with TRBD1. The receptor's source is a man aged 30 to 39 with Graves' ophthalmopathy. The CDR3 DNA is TGTGCCAGCAGCGTCGGACAGGCCTACGAGCAGTACTTC. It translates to CASSVGQAYEQYF.